The present T cell receptor beta chain was sequenced within a study of blood T cell repertoires in COVID-19. The V gene end was trimmed by 2 bases and the J gene end by 9 bases; junction bases not matched to a gene: 4. Germline V lookup: CDR1 SGHTA, CDR2 FQGNSA. The CDR3 totals 14 residues. Method: immunoSEQ multiplex PCR; TCRdb's copy keeps in-frame clones and lacks some. The table has approximately 190,000 clones, about nine tenths seen once. Sequenced sample: peripheral blood. The clonotype was recovered from a man older than 75 with acute or convalescent COVID-19. The V and J genes are TRBV7-2 and TRBJ2-1, with 10 bases identical to TRBD2. The CDR3 sequence: CASSLLAGVGEQFF. In nucleotides, the CDR3 is TGTGCCAGCAGCTTACTAGCGGGAGTGGGTGAGCAGTTCTTC.